Below, 5 T cell receptor beta chains from the same sample are listed, as sequenced in a study of T cell responses to AZD1222 COVID-19 vaccine. Sequencing used immunoSEQ multiplex PCR; TCRdb keeps in-frame clones, though not all of them. The sample contains around 81,000 clones, roughly 80% of which appear only once. The sequencing used peripheral blood, collected on day 0 of AZD1222 vaccination. These receptors were collected from an adult in good health.

The chain uses TRBV2 and TRBJ2-3; 11 positions agree with TRBD2. V lost 2 bases and J lost 8; bases outside the gene matches: 6. This CDR3 is 15 amino acids long. Germline loops: CDR1 SNHLY, CDR2 FYNNEI. CDR3 sequence: CASSELAGGGVTQYF. CDR3 DNA: TGTGCCAGCAGTGAACTAGCGGGAGGCGGGGTTACGCAGTATTTT.

This clone appeared a single time. This rearrangement joins TRBV6-5 to TRBJ1-2; D ambiguous. In germline, CDR1 is MNHEY, CDR2 SVGAGI. There are 14 residues in the CDR3. Between the trimmed V and J ends, which lost 0 bases and 1 base, there was a span of 6 bases. The CDR3 DNA reads TGTGCCAGCAGTTACTCGCAATTTAACTATGGCTACACCTTC. This translates into CASSYSQFNYGYTF.

The V gene is TRBV12-5, the J gene TRBJ1-5; D remains unclear. Germline V gene lookup returns CDR1 LGHNT and CDR2 FRNRAP. The CDR3 runs 12 residues. Between the trimmed V and J ends, which lost 5 bases and 9 bases, there was a span of 11 bases. The CDR3 DNA reads as TGTGCTAGTGGTCTTCCGACGTTGCCCCAGCATTTT. Protein product: CASGLPTLPQHF.

The V gene is TRBV27, the J gene TRBJ1-5, with D perhaps matching TRBD1 (5 bases). The V end was cut by 7 bases, the J end by 0 bases, with 16 bases between. Germline V CDR1 and CDR2: MNHEY, SMNVEV (reference sequence). CDR3 length equals 16 residues. CDR3 loop: CASTFTGHYSNQPQHF. CDR3 DNA sequence: TGTGCCAGCACCTTCACCGGACACTATAGCAATCAGCCCCAGCATTTT.

The genes are TRBV7-2 and TRBJ1-4; D is perhaps TRBD1 (5 bases). This CDR3 is built from 16 residues. CDR1 and CDR2 (germline): SGHTA, FQGNSA. V was clipped by 5 bases and J by 3 bases, with 16 bases between them. CDR3 region: CASSQGRGGANEKLFF. In DNA, the CDR3 is TGTGCCAGCAGCCAAGGAAGGGGCGGCGCTAATGAAAAACTGTTTTTT. The entire variable domain, with the rest obtained from reference TRBV7-2 and TRBJ1-4, is as follows: GAGVSQSPSNKVTEKGKDVELRCDPISGHTALYWYRQSLGQGLEFLIYFQGNSAPDKSGLPSDRFSAERTGGSVSTLTIQRTQQEDSAVYLCASSQGRGGANEKLFFGSGTQLSVL.